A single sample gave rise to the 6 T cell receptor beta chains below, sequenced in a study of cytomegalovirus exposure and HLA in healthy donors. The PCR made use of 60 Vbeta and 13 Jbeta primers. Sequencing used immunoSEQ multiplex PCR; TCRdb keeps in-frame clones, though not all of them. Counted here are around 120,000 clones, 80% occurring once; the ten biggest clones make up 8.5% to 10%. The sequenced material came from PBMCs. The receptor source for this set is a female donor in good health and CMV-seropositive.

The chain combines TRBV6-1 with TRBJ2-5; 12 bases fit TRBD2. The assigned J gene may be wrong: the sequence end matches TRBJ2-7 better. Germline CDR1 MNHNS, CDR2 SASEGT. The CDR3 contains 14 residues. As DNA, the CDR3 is TGTGCCAGCAGTAGGACTAGCGGGGTTTACGAGCAGTACTTC. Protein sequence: CASSRTSGVYEQYF.

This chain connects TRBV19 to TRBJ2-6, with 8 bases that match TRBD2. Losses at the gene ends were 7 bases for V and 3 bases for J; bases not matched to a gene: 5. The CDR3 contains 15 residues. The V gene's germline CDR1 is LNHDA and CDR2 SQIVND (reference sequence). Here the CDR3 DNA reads TGTGCCAGTAAAGCGGGGGCGCTTGGGGCCAACGTCCTGACTTTC. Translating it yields CASKAGALGANVLTF. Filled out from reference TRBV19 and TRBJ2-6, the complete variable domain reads DGGITQSPKYLFRKEGQNVTLSCEQNLNHDAMYWYRQDPGQGLRLIYYSQIVNDFQKGDIAEGYSVSREKKESFPLTVTSAQKNPTAFYLCASKAGALGANVLTFGAGSRLTVL.

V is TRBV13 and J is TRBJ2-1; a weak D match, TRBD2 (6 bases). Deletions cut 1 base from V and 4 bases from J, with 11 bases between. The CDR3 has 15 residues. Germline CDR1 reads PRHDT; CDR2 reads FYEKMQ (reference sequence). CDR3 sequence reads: CASSLVGGVYNEQFF. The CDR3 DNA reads TGTGCCAGCAGCTTAGTCGGAGGGGTTTACAATGAGCAGTTCTTC.

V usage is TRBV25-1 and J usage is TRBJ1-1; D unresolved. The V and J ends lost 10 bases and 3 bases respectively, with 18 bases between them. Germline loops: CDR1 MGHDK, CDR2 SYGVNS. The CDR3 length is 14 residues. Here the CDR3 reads CAKSITQSYTEAFF. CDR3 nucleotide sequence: TGTGCCAAATCGATCACACAGAGCTACACTGAAGCTTTCTTT.

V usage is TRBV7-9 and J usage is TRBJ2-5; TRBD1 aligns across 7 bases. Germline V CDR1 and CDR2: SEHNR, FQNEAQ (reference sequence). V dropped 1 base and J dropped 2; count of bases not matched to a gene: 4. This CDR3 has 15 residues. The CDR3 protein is CASSLGGQPQETQYF. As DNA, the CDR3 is TGTGCCAGCAGCTTAGGGGGACAGCCTCAAGAGACCCAGTACTTC.

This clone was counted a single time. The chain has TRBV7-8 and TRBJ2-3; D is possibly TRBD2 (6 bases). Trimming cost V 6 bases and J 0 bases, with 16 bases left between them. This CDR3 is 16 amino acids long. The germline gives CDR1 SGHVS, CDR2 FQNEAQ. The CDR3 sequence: CASRGRTISSTDTQYF. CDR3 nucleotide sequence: TGTGCCAGCAGAGGAAGGACTATATCTAGCACAGATACGCAGTATTTT.